Sequencing of this T cell receptor beta chain was carried out in a study of T cell changes during pregnancy in multiple sclerosis. The CDR3 runs to 13 residues. The germline V and J ends were trimmed by 0 bases and 6 bases, with 9 bases remaining between them. Germline CDR1 SGHNT, CDR2 YYREEE (reference sequence). Clones were sequenced by immunoSEQ multiplex PCR, and TCRdb holds only the in-frame ones, with some missing. This repertoire shows 50,000 to 65,000 clones, roughly 87% found once; its top ten account for over 1.5%. V usage is TRBV5-4 and J usage is TRBJ1-1; no reliable D call. This sequence was found in a female donor with multiple sclerosis, enrolled in a pregnancy study. Sequenced material: peripheral blood, taken in the first trimester of pregnancy. CDR3 in amino acids: CASSLDLQPEAFF. The CDR3 DNA is TGTGCCAGCAGCTTGGACCTACAGCCTGAAGCTTTCTTT.